This is a list of T cell receptor beta chains from one sample in a study of blood T cell repertoires in COVID-19. Repertoires were generated with immunoSEQ multiplex PCR, while TCRdb's copy carries only in-frame clones and drops some. The table lists 250,000 to 300,000 clones, approximately 80% of them singletons. Sequencing was performed on peripheral blood. The source is a man between 60 and 75 years old with acute or convalescent COVID-19. Both conserved end residues are part of each CDR3. A D gene is named only where the DNA matches it firmly. Size tells how often a clone was seen (once, few, many) or the class of an expanded clone, and some rows leave it out.

D gene,V gene,clone size,J gene,CDR3 protein,CDR3 DNA
TRBD1,TRBV18,once,TRBJ2-1,CASSPPGQGRVRRFF,TGTGCCAGCTCACCACCGGGACAGGGAAGGGTTAGGAGGTTCTTC
-,TRBV24-1,few,TRBJ2-3,CATSDNSLRQGGQYF,TGTGCCACCAGTGATAACTCCCTTAGACAGGGAGGGCAGTATTTT
TRBD2,TRBV5-4,-,TRBJ2-2,CASSSSGTSGRTGELFF,TGTGCCAGCAGCTCCTCCGGGACTAGCGGGAGAACCGGGGAGCTGTTTTTT
-,TRBV15,-,TRBJ2-5,CATSRDNQRQETQYF,TGTGCCACCAGCAGAGATAATCAGCGGCAAGAGACCCAGTACTTC
TRBD2,TRBV14,-,TRBJ2-5,CASSQALAGVGETQYF,TGTGCCAGCAGCCAAGCACTAGCGGGAGTTGGAGAGACCCAGTACTTC
-,TRBV10-3,-,TRBJ1-2,CATEGNYGYTF,TGTGCCACAGAGGGCAACTATGGCTACACCTTC
-,TRBV5-6,-,TRBJ2-2,CASSLGGSTGELFF,TGTGCCAGCAGCTTGGGGGGCAGCACCGGGGAGCTGTTTTTT
TRBD2,TRBV10-3,-,TRBJ2-3,CAISEPGTSGSTDTQYF,TGTGCCATCAGTGAGCCCGGGACTAGCGGGAGCACAGATACGCAGTATTTT
-,TRBV28,-,TRBJ2-2,CASSLPLNTGELFF,TGTGCCAGCAGTTTACCTCTCAACACCGGGGAGCTGTTTTTT
TRBD1,TRBV18,once,TRBJ1-1,CASSTGTGSAEAFF,TGTGCCAGCTCAACCGGGACAGGGTCCGCTGAAGCTTTCTTT
TRBD1,TRBV5-1,-,TRBJ1-1,CASSLRNRGATEAFF,TGCGCCAGCAGCTTGAGAAACAGGGGAGCCACTGAAGCTTTCTTT
TRBD2,TRBV14,-,TRBJ2-2,CASSRLGGSNTGELFF,TGTGCCAGCAGCCGTCTGGGGGGGTCCAACACCGGGGAGCTGTTTTTT
TRBD2,TRBV7-3,-,TRBJ2-3,CASSLPEAGGDVADTQYF,TGTGCCAGCAGCTTACCCGAAGCGGGGGGAGATGTGGCAGATACGCAGTATTTT
TRBD1,TRBV5-6,-,TRBJ1-2,CASSPMGTASNYGYTF,TGTGCCAGCAGCCCTATGGGGACAGCTTCTAACTATGGCTACACCTTC
TRBD2,TRBV20-1,-,TRBJ2-1,CSASPSGTSYNEQFF,TGCAGTGCTAGTCCTAGCGGTACCTCCTACAATGAGCAGTTCTTC
TRBD2,TRBV18,-,TRBJ2-4,CASSPAGGDIQYF,TGTGCCAGCTCACCTGCGGGAGGGGACATTCAGTACTTC
-,TRBV7-6,-,TRBJ2-7,CASSTYGRYEQYF,TGTGCCAGCAGCACCTATGGGCGTTACGAGCAGTACTTC
-,TRBV29-1,-,TRBJ2-7,CSVKEGRPTYEQYF,TGCAGCGTTAAGGAGGGGCGACCTACCTACGAGCAGTACTTC
TRBD1,TRBV7-3,-,TRBJ2-3,CASSLTTGFGTDTQYF,TGTGCCAGCAGCTTAACGACAGGGTTTGGCACAGATACGCAGTATTTT
TRBD2,TRBV4-3,-,TRBJ2-7,CASSQDVAGGYYEQYF,TGCGCCAGCAGCCAAGACGTTGCGGGAGGCTACTACGAGCAGTACTTC
TRBD2,TRBV7-2,-,TRBJ2-1,CASSLGTGGPYNEQFF,TGTGCCAGCAGCTTAGGTACGGGAGGGCCCTACAATGAGCAGTTCTTC
TRBD1,TRBV18,-,TRBJ1-2,CASSPAQQGKSAYGYTF,TGTGCCAGCTCACCAGCCCAACAGGGGAAATCAGCCTATGGCTACACCTTC
TRBD2,TRBV4-3,-,TRBJ2-1,CASSLSTSGRVYNEQFF,TGCGCCAGCAGCTTATCGACTAGCGGGAGGGTTTACAATGAGCAGTTCTTC
TRBD1,TRBV7-3,-,TRBJ2-7,CASSLRRTGRTEQYF,TGTGCCAGCAGCTTAAGACGGACAGGGCGTACCGAGCAGTACTTC
TRBD1,TRBV5-5,-,TRBJ1-1,CASSLGGQGGTEAFF,TGTGCCAGCAGCTTGGGGGGACAGGGAGGCACTGAAGCTTTCTTT
TRBD1,TRBV5-1,-,TRBJ1-1,CASSLLTGDTEAFF,TGCGCCAGCAGCTTGCTAACAGGGGACACTGAAGCTTTCTTT
-,TRBV28,-,TRBJ1-2,CASSFPPGSPYGYTF,TGTGCCAGCAGTTTCCCCCCGGGGTCTCCCTATGGCTACACCTTC
-,TRBV5-8,-,TRBJ1-2,CASSQFVSPFYGYTF,TGTGCCAGCAGCCAATTCGTGAGCCCTTTCTATGGCTACACCTTC
TRBD2,TRBV3-1/TRBV3-2,-,TRBJ2-5,CASSQVWGGLAGRTQYF,TGTGCCAGCAGCCAAGTTTGGGGGGGACTAGCGGGAAGGACCCAGTACTTC
-,TRBV11-3,-,TRBJ2-3,CASSPTAGMTDTQYF,TGTGCCAGCAGCCCCACGGCGGGAATGACAGATACGCAGTATTTT
-,TRBV3-1/TRBV3-2,few,TRBJ1-6,CASSQGDSPLHF,TGTGCCAGCAGCCAAGGAGATTCACCCCTCCACTTT
TRBD2,TRBV11-3,-,TRBJ2-2,CASRVRLAGDPGELFF,TGTGCCAGCAGGGTTAGACTAGCGGGGGATCCCGGGGAGCTGTTTTTT
TRBD1,TRBV27,-,TRBJ1-2,CASSFRRQGIGYGYTF,TGTGCCAGCAGTTTCAGGAGACAGGGGATCGGCTATGGCTACACCTTC
-,TRBV7-6,-,TRBJ2-6,CASSLASSSGANVLTF,TGTGCCAGCAGCTTAGCGTCCAGCTCTGGGGCCAACGTCCTGACTTTC
TRBD2,TRBV4-1,-,TRBJ2-1,CASSQDRGTSGNEQFF,TGCGCCAGCAGCCAAGATCGGGGGACTAGCGGCAATGAGCAGTTCTTC
TRBD2,TRBV6-5,few,TRBJ2-5,CASSPSGGTLETQYF,TGTGCCAGCAGTCCTAGCGGGGGGACCCTAGAGACCCAGTACTTC
TRBD2,TRBV5-1,-,TRBJ2-7,CASSLLAGGTGEQYF,TGCGCCAGCAGTTTACTAGCGGGAGGAACGGGGGAGCAGTACTTC
-,TRBV25-1,once,TRBJ2-5,CASSDWRGLEETQYF,TGTGCCAGCAGTGATTGGAGGGGGCTGGAGGAGACCCAGTACTTC
TRBD2,TRBV9,-,TRBJ2-1,CASTTSGGNSYNEQFF,TGTGCCAGCACAACTAGCGGGGGCAACTCCTACAATGAGCAGTTCTTC
TRBD2,TRBV19,-,TRBJ2-1,CASSRTSGRLPSSYNEQFF,TGTGCCAGTAGTAGGACTAGCGGGAGGCTTCCGAGCTCCTACAATGAGCAGTTCTTC
TRBD2,TRBV3-1/TRBV3-2,-,TRBJ2-1,CASSQGLAGNEQFF,TGTGCCAGCAGCCAGGGACTAGCGGGCAATGAGCAGTTCTTC